The 3 T cell receptor beta chains reported below all come from one sample, sequenced in a study of T cell changes during pregnancy in multiple sclerosis. TCRdb's copy holds only in-frame clones and misses some; the assay was immunoSEQ multiplex PCR. The sample records 60,000 to 85,000 clones, 92% being singletons. Sequenced material: peripheral blood, taken after pregnancy. These receptors were collected from a female donor in good health, enrolled as a control in a pregnancy study.

The rearrangement links TRBV7-2 to TRBJ2-7; 7 bases align to TRBD2. This CDR3 is built from 14 residues. Germline V gene data show CDR1 as SGHTA and CDR2 as FQGNSA. V shed 1 base, J shed 8 bases, and the junction held 8 bases outside the gene matches. The CDR3 coding sequence is TGTGCCAGCAGCTTAGGGGTGGGAGGGCCCCAGCAGTACTTC. Translating gives CASSLGVGGPQQYF.

This chain's CDR3 is CASSEGGDHEQYF. The CDR3 DNA reads TGTGCCAGCAGTGAAGGGGGGGATCACGAGCAGTACTTC. The chain uses TRBV25-1 and TRBJ2-7; TRBD2 matches 7 bases. The germline V gene encodes CDR1 MGHDK and CDR2 SYGVNS. The CDR3 sequence is 13 residues long. Losses at the gene ends were 2 bases for V and 5 bases for J; bases not matched to a gene: 3.

The chain uses TRBV18 and TRBJ2-1; 11 bases align to TRBD2. From germline, CDR1 is KGHSH and CDR2 LQKENI. The trim removed 3 bases at V and 6 bases at J, leaving 1 base unmatched. This CDR3 comprises 14 residues. The CDR3 loop is CASSPLAGGNEQFF. The CDR3 DNA is TGTGCCAGCTCACCTCTAGCGGGAGGCAATGAGCAGTTCTTC.